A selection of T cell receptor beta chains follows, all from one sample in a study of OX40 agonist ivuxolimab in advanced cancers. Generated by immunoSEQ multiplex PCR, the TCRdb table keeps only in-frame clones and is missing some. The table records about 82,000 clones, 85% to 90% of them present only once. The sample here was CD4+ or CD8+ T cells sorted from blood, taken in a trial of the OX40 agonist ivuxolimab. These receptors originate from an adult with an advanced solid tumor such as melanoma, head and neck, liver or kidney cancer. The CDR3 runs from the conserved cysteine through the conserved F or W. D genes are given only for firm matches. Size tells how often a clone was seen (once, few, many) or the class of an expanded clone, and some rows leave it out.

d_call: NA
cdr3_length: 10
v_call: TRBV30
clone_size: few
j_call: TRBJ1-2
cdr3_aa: CAWSDHGYTF
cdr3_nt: TGTGCCTGGAGTGATCATGGCTACACCTTC

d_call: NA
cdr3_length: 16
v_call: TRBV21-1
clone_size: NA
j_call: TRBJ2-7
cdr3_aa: CASSKACRARICEQYF
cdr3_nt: TGTGCCAGCAGCAAAGCGTGCAGAGCCAGAATCTGCGAGCAGTACTTC

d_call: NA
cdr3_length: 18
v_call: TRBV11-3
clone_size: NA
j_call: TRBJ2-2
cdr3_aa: CASSLVAGWTPGTGELFF
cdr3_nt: TGTGCCAGCAGCTTAGTCGCGGGTTGGACGCCCGGCACCGGGGAGCTGTTTTTT

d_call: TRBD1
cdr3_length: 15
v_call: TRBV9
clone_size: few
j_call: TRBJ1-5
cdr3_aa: CASSVGGTGDQPQHF
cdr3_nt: TGTGCCAGCAGCGTAGGGGGGACAGGGGATCAGCCCCAGCATTTT

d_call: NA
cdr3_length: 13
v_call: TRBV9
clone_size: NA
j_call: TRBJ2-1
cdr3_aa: CASSVGGTGMQFF
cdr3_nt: TGTGCCAGCAGCGTAGGAGGAACAGGGATGCAGTTCTTC

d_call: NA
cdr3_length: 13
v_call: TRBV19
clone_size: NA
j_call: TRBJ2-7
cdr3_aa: CASSSFVSYEQYF
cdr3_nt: TGTGCCAGTAGTAGCTTCGTCTCCTACGAGCAGTACTTC

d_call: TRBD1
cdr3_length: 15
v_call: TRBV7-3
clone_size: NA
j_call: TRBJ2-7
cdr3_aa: CASRLGQATSYEQYF
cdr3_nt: TGTGCCAGCAGGTTGGGACAGGCCACTTCCTACGAGCAGTACTTC

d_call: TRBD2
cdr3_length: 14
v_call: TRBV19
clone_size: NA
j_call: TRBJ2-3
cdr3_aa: CASSSHSGRVTQYF
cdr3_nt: TGTGCCAGTAGTTCCCATAGCGGGAGAGTTACGCAGTATTTT

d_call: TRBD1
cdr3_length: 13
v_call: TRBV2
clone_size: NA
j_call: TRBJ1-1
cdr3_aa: CASRRTGGIAAFF
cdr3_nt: TGTGCCAGCAGGAGGACAGGGGGGATTGCGGCTTTCTTT

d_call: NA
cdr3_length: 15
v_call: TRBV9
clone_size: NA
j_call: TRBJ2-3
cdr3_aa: CASSAGGGFTDTQYF
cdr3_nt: TGTGCCAGCAGCGCCGGAGGCGGATTCACAGATACGCAGTATTTT

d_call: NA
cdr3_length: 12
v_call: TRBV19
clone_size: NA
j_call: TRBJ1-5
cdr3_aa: CASRAYDLTQHF
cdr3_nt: TGTGCCAGCAGGGCTTACGATCTGACCCAGCATTTT

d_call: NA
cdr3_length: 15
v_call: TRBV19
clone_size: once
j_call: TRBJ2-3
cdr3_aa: CASSMDGLDTDTQYF
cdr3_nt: TGTGCCAGTAGTATGGACGGACTCGACACAGATACGCAGTATTTT

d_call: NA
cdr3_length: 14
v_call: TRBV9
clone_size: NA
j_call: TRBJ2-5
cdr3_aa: CASSVEAAQETQYF
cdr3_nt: TGTGCCAGCAGCGTAGAAGCGGCTCAAGAGACCCAGTACTTC

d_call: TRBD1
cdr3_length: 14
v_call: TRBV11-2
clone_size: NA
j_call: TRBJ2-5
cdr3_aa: CASSNSEGAETQYF
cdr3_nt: TGTGCCAGCAGCAATAGCGAGGGGGCCGAGACCCAGTACTTC

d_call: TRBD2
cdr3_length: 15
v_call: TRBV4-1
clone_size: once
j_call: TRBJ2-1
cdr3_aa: CASSPREGLYNEQFF
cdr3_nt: TGCGCCAGCAGCCCCCGGGAGGGACTCTACAATGAGCAGTTCTTC

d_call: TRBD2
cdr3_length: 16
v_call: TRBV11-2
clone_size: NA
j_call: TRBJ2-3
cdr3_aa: CASSSGLAVSTDTQYF
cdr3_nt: TGTGCCAGCAGCTCAGGACTAGCGGTTAGCACAGATACGCAGTATTTT